This T cell receptor beta chain was found in a study of cytomegalovirus exposure and HLA in healthy donors listed by TCRdb under 2017. Background for the entire study: According to an earlier analysis of around 600 of the donors, 150 million to 200 million T cells yielded roughly 110 million unique TCR beta sequences and approximately 300 Gb of sequence data. An early release covering over 500 HLA-typed donors comprised about 300 gigabases of sequencing data and tens of millions of unique TCR sequences. Of the roughly 400 genotyped donors, 65% to 90% were placed in the genetic ancestry cluster associated with self-reported Caucasian donors. The study was designed to test whether signatures of past pathogen exposure could be identified by cataloging public T cell receptors. The study profiled the T cell repertoires of around 700 subjects by immunosequencing and related them to cytomegalovirus serostatus. Along with the approximately 670-subject first cohort, a separate validation cohort of about 110 different subjects was used. To predict cytomegalovirus infection status, the study brought together high-throughput TCR immunosequencing, statistical association of individual TCRs with disease status, and machine learning. To study patterns of TCR occurrence, a later analysis re-analyzed previously published TCR beta repertoires from 600 to 750 donors and added high-resolution HLA genotyping. Rather than drawing on any new phenotypic data, the later analysis identified candidate immune exposures from TCR beta sequences and the way those sequences occurred across donors. To decide whether each TCR beta V gene segment behaved as functional or pseudogenic, an earlier analysis of some 600 of the donors relied on high-throughput TCR beta sequencing. Donor age, sex, ethnicity and CMV serostatus were collected together with the repertoire data. A later genetic analysis used genome-wide SNP genotypes for about 60% of the roughly 670 donors, treating that subset as a discovery cohort. All discovery cohort repertoires had been generated on a single sequencing platform. Class I and class II HLA loci were covered by the typing at four-digit resolution. Typing coverage differed by locus: A, B, C, DRB1 and DQB1 were typed in roughly 620-630 donors, DQA1 in 522, DPA1 in roughly 590, and DPB1 in roughly 470. About five DR-DQ haplotypes were handled as single units for association and clustering because linkage in the cohort was strong. Among approximately 370 genotyped donors of the cohort, an average of roughly 230,000 unique TCR beta nucleotide sequences was sequenced per donor, of which approximately 19% were non-productive.

The cohort consisted of 666 healthy bone marrow donors. At the time of sampling, all cohort members were nominally healthy, though unrecorded immune exposures were likely present. The donor was CMV seropositive and belonged to the group of 250 to 300 seropositive cohort members. Every donor gave a peripheral blood sample, and the peripheral blood mononuclear cells from that sample were used for TCR beta sequencing. Genomic DNA extraction from the blood cell samples was performed with the Qiagen DNeasy Blood Extraction Kit. Here is what the overall study found, with its caveats: Compared with the roughly 600-donor mean, donors in an Asian-associated ancestry cluster had fewer N-insertions in productive TCRs, according to a later genetic analysis. According to a later analysis, parvovirus B19, influenza, CMV and Epstein-Barr virus appeared linked to several top co-occurrence clusters. Three of the identified cytomegalovirus-associated TCR beta chains were confirmed in vitro to be specific for cytomegalovirus antigens. Specific HLA alleles were associated with 16,951 TCR beta sequences at a false discovery rate of 0.05 in a later analysis. A later analysis found that HLA-associated TCR beta chains were more clonally expanded and had lower generation probabilities than equally common non-associated chains. Only TCR beta chains were sequenced in this cohort, and the absence of alpha or paired-chain data limited detectable features. When HLA alleles, especially DR and DQ, strongly co-occurred, attributing TCR associations to individual alleles was difficult. In an earlier analysis of about 600 of the donors, most TCR beta V segments appeared in productive rearrangements about 87% or about 30% of the time, broadly matching IMGT annotations. The 87-base-pair reads could not distinguish some IMGT-functional V segments, including TRBV6-2 and TRBV6-3, so those segments were excluded. In a later analysis, most CMV-associated TCR beta chains were found to appear HLA-restricted, with HLA associations seemingly driven largely by CMV exposure. In both the original and validation cohorts, the classifier was reported to diagnose cytomegalovirus status with high specificity and sensitivity. The only immune exposure information available for the cohort was CMV serostatus. A total of roughly 160 TCR beta chains were listed by the study as associated with cytomegalovirus. According to a later analysis, TCR association rates differed among HLA loci, with DRB1 alleles showing the most associated TCRs and HLA-C alleles showing the fewest. A cluster of highly shared sequence variants was judged likely to represent a technical artifact of the sequencing pipeline. Correlated functional status among segregating V segments might reflect linkage disequilibrium, but an unknown experimental factor could not be ruled out. In a later genetic analysis, a missense DCLRE1C variant was associated with V-gene and J-gene trimming of TCR beta chains, and the association was replicated in an independent cohort. Presence/absence analyses assumed roughly uniform sequencing depth across donors, an assumption that may not hold. A further reported finding was that TCR beta sequences accurately predicted the HLA-A and HLA-B alleles for most subjects in the first cohort. Because some donors lacked HLA typing at each locus, the association tests relied only on the typed subset. Because counts were too low, roughly 16 rarely observed V segments, including chromosome 9 orphons, were left out of the earlier analysis of 587 of the donors. According to the authors, the approach could potentially be generalized to other disease states and immunological phenotypes. While some public TCRs were present in many individuals, most TCR sequences turned up only very rarely across donors.

The germline V gene provides CDR1 KGHSH and CDR2 LQKENI. The germline ends are 6 bases apart after V is trimmed by 4 bases and J by 3 bases. Reading from cysteine to phenylalanine, the CDR3 counts 12 amino acids. Only the CDR3 portion is preserved as DNA: 36 bases, with reading frame beginning at the first base. Comment on this clone: The antigen this receptor binds is unknown. The record has no base qualities; no much larger clone is one base away.

Library construction relied on the immunoSEQ multiplex PCR assay. For the multiplex PCR, a mixture combining 60 forward primers for TCR Vbeta segments and 13 reverse primers for TCR Jbeta segments was used. Amplification of the CDR3 region of rearranged TCR beta genes was performed with a multiplex PCR assay on genomic DNA. Amplified TCR beta libraries were sequenced as 87-base-pair reads on the Illumina HiSeq System. Per the authors' processing: A later analysis counted some 80 million unique TCR beta chains across the 650 to 700 repertoires, and roughly 11 million of these chains were shared by at least two donors. A nearest-neighbor algorithm error-corrected the raw reads and collapsed the reads into unique sequences, merging closely related sequences to remove PCR and sequencing errors. Alignment of CDR3 sequences to IMGT reference sequences was used to assign V, D and J gene segments. Each retained sequence needed at least a six-nucleotide match to both a V gene segment and a J gene segment. A rearrangement counted as productive if the CDR3 had no stop codons and remained in frame with V and J, and every other rearrangement counted as non-productive. CDR3 was defined according to IMGT convention as the region running from the second conserved V-encoded cysteine to the conserved J-encoded phenylalanine. The earlier analysis of 587 of the donors excluded any sequence lacking an unambiguous match to a single V gene segment. An earlier analysis of fewer than 650 of the donors classified V segments as functional when productive rearrangements were above 56.7% and as segregating when the standard deviation between donors was above 5%. A statistical classification framework was developed to diagnose cytomegalovirus status using the catalog of TCR beta chain sequences. In a later analysis, V and J genes were assigned by comparing TCR nucleotide sequences against IMGT/GENE-DB human TR gene sequences. Using the TCRdist pipeline, a later analysis assigned CDR3 sequences along with most-parsimonious VDJ recombination scenarios. In a later analysis, each TCR beta chain was defined by its CDR3 amino acid sequence together with its V-gene family, and reads lacking a unique V-gene family were excluded. To address suspected cross-contamination and a sequencing artifact, a later analysis removed around 590 highly shared, low-generation-probability nucleotide sequences. A later analysis calculated a clonal expansion index for each public chain from normalized within-repertoire ranks of inferred template counts. In a later analysis, generation probabilities were computed using a VDJ recombination model fitted to out-of-frame rearrangements, and the results were checked against IGoR. In a later analysis, TCR-TCR, TCR-HLA and TCR-CMV co-occurrence was scored with hypergeometric tests, and a repertoire-size bias correction was applied to TCR pairs. To estimate false discovery rates, a later analysis permuted the HLA or CMV assignments 20 times. In a later analysis, co-occurring TCRs were grouped with DBSCAN, and TCRdist sequence similarity was added when clustering was performed within HLA-allele-positive subsets. Co-occurrence clustering excluded repertoires with fewer than 30,000 or more than 120,000 public chains, plus five with anomalous nucleotide sharing. Held by TCRdb, this immuneACCESS table contains in-frame sequences only and omits some clones. Under half of the omission traces to an unresolved V gene where checked; the cause of the rest is unknown. The V and J calls and clone size are taken from that table; D and trimming were inferred from the DNA. The table for this sample lists under 130,000 clones; over 65% of them were counted only once. The ten largest make up around 8.4% of the sample.

The TCR originated in a man aged 40-49 years in good health and CMV-seropositive. This chain is built from TRBV18 and TRBJ1-1, and perhaps TRBD1 as D gene, on 5 matching bases. Input material: PBMCs. At the DNA level, the sequence is TGTGCCAGCTCACGGGACTACACTGAAGCTTTCTTT. It codes for CASSRDYTEAFF. With all but the CDR3 taken from the reference TRBV18 and TRBJ1-1 genes, the full variable domain is: NAGVMQNPRHLVRRRGQEARLRCSPMKGHSHVYWYRQLPEEGLKFMVYLQKENIIDESGMPKERFSAEFPKEGPSILRIQQVVRGDSAAYFCASSRDYTEAFFGQGTRLTVV.